This is a list of T cell receptor beta chains from one sample in a study of cytomegalovirus exposure and HLA in healthy donors. The data were produced by immunoSEQ multiplex PCR, yet TCRdb's version contains in-frame clones alone and is incomplete. The table records 90,000 to 120,000 clones, 60% to 80% of them present only once. The material sequenced was PBMCs. Receptors originate from a man aged 18 to 35 in good health and CMV-seronegative. Each CDR3 is given with its conserved first and last residue. Each record gives: D gene, J gene, clone size, V gene, CDR3 DNA, CDR3 protein. The D gene is left open where the match is weak. Clone size is given for some rows only: seen once, a few or many times, or a class if the clone is expanded.

>TRBD2|TRBJ2-7|.|TRBV27
TGTGCCAGCGCCCGAGGCGGGGGGACCTACGAGCAGTACTTC
CASARGGGTYEQYF
>.|TRBJ2-1|.|TRBV7-8
TGTGCCAGCAGCTTAGGATCTCTAGAACCCAATGAGCAGTTCTTC
CASSLGSLEPNEQFF
>TRBD2|TRBJ2-5|.|TRBV7-2
TGTGCCAGCAGAAAAGCGGGGGCCGGAGGGGGCCAGTACTTC
CASRKAGAGGGQYF
>.|TRBJ2-3|.|TRBV12-2
TGTGCAAGTCGCTTAGCGGGGCCAGATACGCAGTATTTT
CASRLAGPDTQYF
>TRBD1|TRBJ2-1|.|TRBV5-4
TGTGCTAGCAGCTTAAGGGGACAGGGGACCTACAATGAGCAGTTCTTC
CASSLRGQGTYNEQFF
>.|TRBJ1-3|.|TRBV7-2
TGTGCCAGCAGCCGTACCTTGGGAGGGGCCGGAAACACCATATATTTT
CASSRTLGGAGNTIYF
>TRBD1|TRBJ2-7|.|TRBV11-2
TGTGCCAGCAGCCCCGGGACAGGGACCTACGAGCAGTACTTC
CASSPGTGTYEQYF
>TRBD2|TRBJ2-1|once|TRBV11-2
TGTGCCAGCAGCCCCCGGGAGCGGGGGGACAATGAGCAGTTCTTC
CASSPRERGDNEQFF
>.|TRBJ2-3|.|TRBV7-8
TGTGCCAGCAGCCCCAGACGGACCACTAGAGGTCGGAGCACAGATACGCAGTATTTT
CASSPRRTTRGRSTDTQYF
>.|TRBJ1-6|.|TRBV27
TGTGCCAGCAGTTTTTATCAGGGGAGCTCCTATAATTCACCCCTCCACTTT
CASSFYQGSSYNSPLHF
>TRBD1|TRBJ2-7|.|TRBV7-9
TGTGCCAGCAGCTTAGCGGGCCAGGGGGCCAACTACGAGCAGTACTTC
CASSLAGQGANYEQYF
>.|TRBJ1-1|once|TRBV28
TGTGCCAGCGAGGCCCAGAACACTGAAGCTTTCTTT
CASEAQNTEAFF
>.|TRBJ2-4|.|TRBV5-1
TGCGCCAGCAGCTTAAATGGCGGGGTTGGAGCCAAAAACATTCAGTACTTC
CASSLNGGVGAKNIQYF
>.|TRBJ2-7|.|TRBV5-6
TGTGCCAGCAGCGGCAGGGTTACCTACGAGCAGTACTTC
CASSGRVTYEQYF
>.|TRBJ1-6|few|TRBV6-5
TGTGCCAGCAGTTACTCACAGGATGTAAATTCACCCCTCCACTTT
CASSYSQDVNSPLHF
>.|TRBJ2-7|.|TRBV29-1
TGCAGCGTTTTTTCAGGACTTTCCTACGAGCAGTACTTC
CSVFSGLSYEQYF
>.|TRBJ2-7|.|TRBV7-6
TGTGCCAGCAGCTCAAACAGGGACGACGAGCAGTACTTC
CASSSNRDDEQYF
>.|TRBJ2-5|.|TRBV5-4
TGTGCCAGCACGGTGGGGCAGGGCAGAGAGACCCAGTACTTC
CASTVGQGRETQYF
>.|TRBJ1-5|.|TRBV7-8
TGTGCCAGCAGCTTGGACAGAGCTATTTCCAATCAGCCCCAGCATTTT
CASSLDRAISNQPQHF
>.|TRBJ2-1|.|TRBV7-3
TGTGCCAGCAGCTTAAGGTCATCCGGCAATGAGCAGTTCTTC
CASSLRSSGNEQFF
>TRBD1|TRBJ2-3|.|TRBV10-3
TGTGCCATCGGTCCCGACAGGGCCCTACGCACCAGCCCAGATACGCAGTATTTT
CAIGPDRALRTSPDTQYF
>.|TRBJ2-1|.|TRBV4-3
TGCGCCAGCAGCCAAGATCCCACTTCCTACAATGAGCAGTTCTTC
CASSQDPTSYNEQFF
>.|TRBJ1-4|.|TRBV18
TGTGCCAGCTCACCACTCGTTACAGGATTAAATGAAAAACTGTTTTTT
CASSPLVTGLNEKLFF
>TRBD1|TRBJ2-1|.|TRBV15
TGTGCCACCAGGAGGGGACAGGTGATCGATGAGCAGTTCTTC
CATRRGQVIDEQFF
>.|TRBJ1-2|.|TRBV28
TGTGCCAGCAGTCTGTTGACAGTCGATGGCTACACCTTC
CASSLLTVDGYTF
>.|TRBJ2-7|.|TRBV7-9
TGTGCCAGCAGCTTAGGGACAACCTCGTCAGAGTACTTC
CASSLGTTSSEYF
>.|TRBJ2-7|.|TRBV6-6
TGTGCCAGCAGCCACCAGGGCACCCCCTACGAGCAGTACTTC
CASSHQGTPYEQYF
>TRBD1|TRBJ2-2|.|TRBV7-3
TGTGCCAGCAGCTTTACCGGGACAGGGAACACCGGGGAGCTGTTTTTT
CASSFTGTGNTGELFF
>TRBD1|TRBJ1-1|.|TRBV9
TGTGCCAGCAGCGTAGGTGGGGGGGGCTCGGACAGGGGTATCACTGAAGCTTTCTTT
CASSVGGGGSDRGITEAFF
>.|TRBJ1-6|.|TRBV14
TGTGCCAGCAGCCAAGCCGGGGGGGTATATAATTCACCCCTCCACTTT
CASSQAGGVYNSPLHF
>.|TRBJ1-6|.|TRBV7-9
TGTGCCAGCAGCTTAGAGGGGTCCAATTCACCCCTCCACTTT
CASSLEGSNSPLHF
>.|TRBJ2-3|many|TRBV14
TGTGCCAGCAGCCAAGCCGCGGGTGGGTCCGTAGGGCAGTATTTT
CASSQAAGGSVGQYF
>TRBD1|TRBJ1-1|.|TRBV5-1
TGCGCCAGCAGCCCCTGGACAGGGACTGAAGCTTTCTTT
CASSPWTGTEAFF
>.|TRBJ1-5|.|TRBV5-6
TGTGCCAGCAGCTTAGGACTAGAAGGCAATCAGCCCCAGCATTTT
CASSLGLEGNQPQHF
>TRBD2|TRBJ2-1|once|TRBV28
TGTGCCAGCAGATCCCCGGGAGGCTCCTACAATGAGCAGTTCTTC
CASRSPGGSYNEQFF
>.|TRBJ2-1|.|TRBV5-6
TGTGCCTGCAGCGCCCCGGGACTCCTAAGCGATGAGCAGTTCTTC
CACSAPGLLSDEQFF
>.|TRBJ2-3|.|TRBV6-4
TGTGCCAGCAGTCCGCAGGGCGGGGGCACAGATACGCAGTATTTT
CASSPQGGGTDTQYF
>TRBD1|TRBJ1-1|few|TRBV18
TGTGCCAGCTCACCCGGGACAGGGACGAACACTGAAGCTTTCTTT
CASSPGTGTNTEAFF
>TRBD1|TRBJ2-1|.|TRBV27
TGTGCCAGCAGTTTGGACAGGGGGATTTACAATGAGCAGTTCTTC
CASSLDRGIYNEQFF
>.|TRBJ1-4|few|TRBV5-1
TGCGCCAGCAGCGTTGACAGGACGAATGAAAAACTGTTTTTT
CASSVDRTNEKLFF
>.|TRBJ2-6|.|TRBV27
TGTGCCAGCAGTCCAAGTGAGAGTTCTGGGGCCAACGTCCTGACTTTC
CASSPSESSGANVLTF
>.|TRBJ2-3|.|TRBV9
TGTGCCAGCAACCCCGACGGGGGAGATACGCAGTATTTT
CASNPDGGDTQYF
>.|TRBJ2-7|.|TRBV2
TGTGCCAGCACAACATTCGGACAGAAGCAGTACTTC
CASTTFGQKQYF
>.|TRBJ1-2|once|TRBV6-5
TGTGCCAGCAGCCGTGGTTCAGGTCCGGGAGGCTACCCCTTC
CASSRGSGPGGYPF
>.|TRBJ1-2|.|TRBV7-9
TGTGCCAGCAGCTTGCAGGGCGTGCCGTATGGCTACACCTTC
CASSLQGVPYGYTF